Sequencing of this T cell receptor beta chain was carried out in a study of blood T cell repertoires in COVID-19. This CDR3 is 14 amino acids long. V shed 5 bases and J 0 bases; nucleotides not matched to a gene: 3. CDR1 and CDR2 from the germline V gene are SGHTA and FQGNSA. Generated by immunoSEQ multiplex PCR, the TCRdb table keeps only in-frame clones and is missing some. The top ten hold about 2.4% of the sample, which has some 80,000 clones, 85% to 90% seen once. This clonotype originated in a human donor in a cohort sampled during active COVID-19. The sample comprised peripheral blood. V is TRBV7-2 and J is TRBJ1-1; 7 bases agree with TRBD1. CDR3 bases: TGTGCCAGCAGCCCGGACAGGATGAACACTGAAGCTTTCTTT. Translation: CASSPDRMNTEAFF.